The rows below give T cell receptor beta chains drawn from one sample of a study of cytomegalovirus exposure and HLA in healthy donors. TCRdb's copy holds only in-frame clones and misses some; the assay was immunoSEQ multiplex PCR. The table shows over 150,000 clones, with roughly four fifths occurring only once. The sequenced sample was PBMCs. These receptors all come from a boy younger than 10 in good health and CMV-seronegative. Each CDR3 is given with its conserved first and last residue. The D gene is left open where the match is weak. Not all rows give a size; the values are once, few, many and, for expanded clones, a class.

-,-,12,TRBV9,TRBJ1-2,TGTGCCAGCAACAAACAGGGATATGGCTACACCTTC,CASNKQGYGYTF
TRBD1,-,15,TRBV11-2,TRBJ2-7,TGTGCCAGCAGCCTTCCGGGACAGGGGAGGGACGAGCAGTACTTC,CASSLPGQGRDEQYF
TRBD1,-,14,TRBV5-1,TRBJ1-2,TGCGCCAGCAGCTTGATGGGGGACAGATATGGCTACACCTTC,CASSLMGDRYGYTF
TRBD1,-,14,TRBV14,TRBJ2-7,TGTGCCAGCAGACCGACAGGGGCCCCTGGGGAGCAGTACTTC,CASRPTGAPGEQYF
-,few,15,TRBV5-1,TRBJ1-1,TGCGCCAGCAGCTCCTTTTCCCCTCGGAACACTGAAGCTTTCTTT,CASSSFSPRNTEAFF
-,-,15,TRBV4-1,TRBJ1-1,TGCGCCAGCAGCCAGTCCCCGGGACAAGGGGGAGAAGCTTTCTTT,CASSQSPGQGGEAFF
-,-,16,TRBV27,TRBJ2-3,TGTGCCAGCAGTTCCGCCGTTCTGGCCCGCACAGATACGCAGTATTTT,CASSSAVLARTDTQYF
-,-,14,TRBV9,TRBJ1-4,TGTGCCAGCAGCGTAACAGGGTCGACTGAAAAACTGTTTTTT,CASSVTGSTEKLFF
-,-,14,TRBV5-4,TRBJ1-6,TGTGCCAGCAGCTTCCAATCCCATAGTTCACCCCTCCACTTT,CASSFQSHSSPLHF
-,-,14,TRBV7-2,TRBJ1-5,TGTGCCAGCAGCTCCCAGGGTAGCAATCAGCCCCAGCATTTT,CASSSQGSNQPQHF
-,few,18,TRBV25-1,TRBJ1-4,TGTGCCAGCAGTGACCAATATCTCCCCGGGGGAACTAATGAAAAACTGTTTTTT,CASSDQYLPGGTNEKLFF
-,-,13,TRBV10-3,TRBJ1-6,TGTGCCATCAGTGATACCTATAATTCACCCCTCCACTTT,CAISDTYNSPLHF
TRBD1,-,16,TRBV7-2,TRBJ1-2,TGTGCCAGCAGCTTAGATCGTCAAGGGGGCCGGTATGGCTACACCTTC,CASSLDRQGGRYGYTF
-,-,11,TRBV20-1,TRBJ1-2,TGCAGTGCCCCAGGCCCTCCCGGATACACCTTC,CSAPGPPGYTF
-,-,15,TRBV19,TRBJ1-1,TGTGCCAGTAGTATAGCGCACAGGCCAGGCCCTGAAGCTTTCTTT,CASSIAHRPGPEAFF
-,-,10,TRBV20-1,TRBJ2-7,TGCAGTGCTAGATTCTACGAGCAGTACTTC,CSARFYEQYF
TRBD2,-,16,TRBV7-3,TRBJ2-1,TGTGCCAGCAGCTCCTCGGGGGGACCCCGGGGAAATGAGCAGTTCTTC,CASSSSGGPRGNEQFF
TRBD1,-,15,TRBV4-2,TRBJ1-2,TGTGCCAGCAGCCAAGATTTCAGGACAGGGGACGGCTACACCTTC,CASSQDFRTGDGYTF
-,-,12,TRBV6-1,TRBJ1-6,TGTGCCAGCACCAGGGGAAAGTCACCCCTCCACTTT,CASTRGKSPLHF
TRBD2,few,16,TRBV30,TRBJ2-1,TGTGCCTGGAGTGGACTAGCGGGGGGGCAAAGCAATGAGCAGTTCTTC,CAWSGLAGGQSNEQFF
-,-,15,TRBV7-9,TRBJ2-5,TGTGCCAGCAGCTTAAGGACCGCCCAGGGAGAGACCCAGTACTTC,CASSLRTAQGETQYF
-,-,13,TRBV5-4,TRBJ1-2,TGTGCCAGCAGCCAGGACAGCTACTATGGCTACACCTTC,CASSQDSYYGYTF
-,-,14,TRBV6-1,TRBJ2-5,TGTGCCAGCAGTGTCTGGGAGTCAAAGGAGACCCAGTACTTC,CASSVWESKETQYF
-,-,15,TRBV7-2,TRBJ1-5,TGTGCCAGCAGTTACAGCACGTATAGCAATCAGCCCCAGCATTTT,CASSYSTYSNQPQHF
-,-,13,TRBV27,TRBJ2-5,TGTGCCAGCCGCCGGGAGCTCCAAGAGACCCAGTACTTC,CASRRELQETQYF
-,-,15,TRBV5-8,TRBJ2-5,TGTGCCAGCTCCCTGGAGGGGGGGAACCAAGAGACCCAGTACTTC,CASSLEGGNQETQYF
TRBD1,-,14,TRBV7-9,TRBJ2-7,TGTGCCAGCAGCCCCACAGGGGTTACGAACGAGCAGTACTTC,CASSPTGVTNEQYF
-,-,15,TRBV7-9,TRBJ1-3,TGTGCCAGCAGCGCCCAGGAAGGTTTCGGAAACACCATATATTTT,CASSAQEGFGNTIYF
TRBD1,few,17,TRBV11-3,TRBJ2-5,TGTGCCAGCAGATCTAAAGGGCGCAGGGGGAGACAAGAGACCCAGTACTTC,CASRSKGRRGRQETQYF
-,few,15,TRBV15,TRBJ1-2,TGTGCCACCAGCAGACATCAAGGACAGATCTATGGCTACACCTTC,CATSRHQGQIYGYTF
-,-,11,TRBV20-1,TRBJ2-3,TGCAGTGCCCGACACACAGATACGCAGTATTTT,CSARHTDTQYF
-,-,14,TRBV19,TRBJ1-2,TGTGCCAGTAGTATAGGCGGGGGAGACTATGGCTACACCTTC,CASSIGGGDYGYTF
-,-,15,TRBV27,TRBJ1-1,TGTGCCAGCAGCCCACTGCCGATTGCAAACACTGAAGCTTTCTTT,CASSPLPIANTEAFF